This TCR beta chain was sequenced for a study of T cells in Graves' hyperthyroidism and ophthalmopathy. Any patient presenting with uncontrolled infection, other autoimmune disease, pregnancy or lactation was left out. CDR1 and CDR2 from the germline V gene are LNHNV and YYDKDF (reference sequence). The CDR3 spans 14 residues. Trimming pared 0 bases from V and 8 bases from J, leaving 10 bases between. This clonotype was detected many times. Its target is unknown. Findings of the study overall: Ophthalmopathy was model-predicted a median roughly 6.3 months pre-onset. In the analysis, a 13 V-J model separated ophthalmopathy from stable hyperthyroidism.

TCR beta CDR3 sequences were amplified from RNA transcripts. The primer set for the first-round RT-PCR of the TCR CDR3 was HTBI. Each CDR3 protein is one row after TCRdb ran MiXCR on the multiplex PCR reads. The repertoire holds under 450,000 distinct CDR3 sequences, with 17% as singletons. This sequence originates from a woman aged 25 to 45 with Graves' hyperthyroidism that later progressed to Graves' ophthalmopathy. The chain carries TRBV15 and TRBJ2-2; no firm D call. Sequencing was carried out using blood. CDR3 region: CATSRDYEEGELFF. CDR3 sequence (DNA): TGTGCCACCAGCAGAGACTATGAGGAGGGGGAGCTGTTTTTT. The full variable domain, rest sourced from reference TRBV15 and TRBJ2-2, is DAMVIQNPRYQVTQFGKPVTLSCSQTLNHNVMYWYQQKSSQAPKLLFHYYDKDFNNEADTPDNFQSRRPNTSFCFLDIRSPGLGDTAMYLCATSRDYEEGELFFGEGSRLTVL.